A single sample gave rise to the 19 T cell receptor beta chains below, sequenced in a study of patients and donors after allogeneic stem cell transplantation. TCRdb called the RT-PCR reads again in MiXCR, with one record for every CDR3 protein. The sample lists a few hundred thousand distinct CDR3 sequences, roughly 38% occurring once. The sample was blood, either unsorted or a sorted T cell fraction (not recorded which). The receptors shown here come from a human donor who was either an allogeneic HSCT recipient or a stem cell or donor lymphocyte infusion donor (not recorded which). It is not recorded whose cells these are; they may come from a transplant donor.

This clonotype has more than one count but fewer than ten. The rearrangement links TRBV10-3 to TRBJ1-4, with D uncertain. This CDR3 spans 13 amino acids. Germline V gene sequence: CDR1 ENHRY, CDR2 SYGVKD. The V end was cut by 4 bases, the J end by 8 bases, with 11 bases between. The CDR3 loop reads CAISGVEGEKLFF. Written as DNA, the CDR3 is TGTGCCATCAGTGGGGTAGAAGGCGAAAAACTGTTTTTT.

This rearrangement joins TRBV4-1 to TRBJ2-3, with 7 bases that match TRBD2. CDR1 is MGHRA, CDR2 YSYEKL, per germline. This CDR3 is 15 amino acids long. V trimming: 0 bases; J trimming: 3 bases; junction bases outside the gene matches: 3. CDR3 amino acids: CASSQEGRVTDTQYF. In DNA form, the CDR3 reads TGCGCCAGCAGCCAAGAAGGGAGGGTAACAGATACGCAGTATTTT.

The chain combines TRBV3-1 with TRBJ2-7; 9 bases are shared with TRBD1. V lost 4 bases and J lost 9; bases outside the gene matches: 4. This CDR3 is built from 12 residues. The germline V gene encodes CDR1 LGHDT and CDR2 YNNKEL (reference sequence). CDR3 region: CASSRDRVSQYF. The CDR3, as DNA: TGTGCCAGCAGCCGGGACAGGGTGTCGCAGTACTTC.

V and J are TRBV5-4 and TRBJ2-7; the D gene is possibly TRBD1 (6 bases). Per the germline V gene, CDR1 is SGHNT and CDR2 is YYREEE (reference sequence). Trimming removed 0 bases at V and 4 bases at J, with 20 bases between. The CDR3 runs 17 residues. CDR3 protein: CASSLGGTSPWGYEQYF. CDR3 DNA sequence: TGTGCCAGCAGCTTGGGTGGGACATCCCCCTGGGGGTACGAGCAGTACTTC.

Of note for this clonotype: A read error may produce the germline difference seen at one junction end. The rearrangement links TRBV20-1 to TRBJ2-3, with D tentatively TRBD1 (5 bases). The CDR3 extends over 15 amino acids. Germline CDR1 is DFQATT and CDR2 is SNEGSKA (reference sequence). The DNA of the CDR3 is TGCAGTGCCAGAGGCAGAGACAGACCCACAGATACGCAGTATTTT. This gives the protein CSARGRDRPTDTQYF.

The gene calls are TRBV27 and TRBJ1-6; perhaps TRBD1 as D (5 bases). This CDR3 contains 15 residues. Germline loops: CDR1 MNHEY, CDR2 SMNVEV (reference sequence). The V and J ends lost 5 bases and 8 bases respectively, with 16 bases between them. The CDR3 DNA reads TGTGCCAGCAGTCTCCGGGGGATAGACCATTCACCCCTCCACTTT. Amino acid sequence: CASSLRGIDHSPLHF.

The sample holds a few counts of this clonotype. The V and J genes are TRBV12-3 or TRBV12-4 and TRBJ2-3; D may be TRBD2 (6 bases). This CDR3 comprises 16 residues. Deletions cut 6 bases from V and 1 base from J, with 17 bases between. This CDR3 is CASSPRAERGTDTQYF. CDR3 coding DNA: TGTGCCAGCAGCCCCAGGGCCGAGCGGGGCACAGATACGCAGTATTTT.

V usage is TRBV7-2 and J usage is TRBJ1-1; D is possibly TRBD1 (6 bases). The CDR3 has 14 residues. V lost 5 bases, J lost 0 bases, and 10 bases lay in between. Looked up from germline, CDR1 is SGHTA and CDR2 is FQGNSA. CDR3 region: CASSETGMNTEAFF. DNA for the CDR3: TGTGCCAGCAGCGAGACAGGAATGAACACTGAAGCTTTCTTT.

This chain joins TRBV7-9 and TRBJ1-4, with TRBD1 identical over 9 bases. The germline gives CDR1 SEHNR, CDR2 FQNEAQ (reference sequence). The CDR3 length is 14 residues. J gave up 8 bases and V 5 bases, and 6 bases lay outside the gene matches. This CDR3 is CASSPDRGEEKLFF. The CDR3 bases are TGTGCCAGCAGCCCCGACAGGGGGGAAGAAAAACTGTTTTTT. The full variable domain, rest sourced from reference TRBV7-9 and TRBJ1-4, is DTGVSQNPRHKITKRGQNVTFRCDPISEHNRLYWYRQTLGQGPEFLTYFQNEAQLEKSRLLSDRFSAERPKGSFSTLEIQRTEQGDSAMYLCASSPDRGEEKLFFGSGTQLSVL.

This clonotype has only a few counts. This chain uses TRBV12-3 or TRBV12-4 with TRBJ1-5; a possible D gene is TRBD1 (5 bases). V dropped 5 bases and J dropped 0 bases, with 17 bases sitting between them. The CDR3 has 17 amino acids. Written as DNA, the CDR3 is TGTGCCAGCAGTCAATATAGCGGGGGATATAGCAATCAGCCCCAGCATTTT. Translating gives CASSQYSGGYSNQPQHF.

This clonotype has more than one count but fewer than ten. This chain uses TRBV29-1 with TRBJ1-1; no reliable D call. CDR3 size: 11 residues. Per the germline V gene, CDR1 is SQVTM and CDR2 is ANQGSEA. V shed 5 bases and J shed 1 base, with 5 bases lying between them. CDR3: CSVLGNTEAFF. The CDR3 DNA is TGCAGCGTTTTAGGGAACACTGAAGCTTTCTTT.

The J gene is TRBJ1-4, the V gene TRBV20-1; D gene ambiguous. V lost 2 bases, J lost 5 bases, and 12 bases lay in between. CDR3 length: 14 residues. Per the germline V gene, CDR1 is DFQATT and CDR2 is SNEGSKA (reference sequence). In DNA, the CDR3 is TGCAGTGCTAGAATTCCCCCGTCCAATGAAAAACTGTTTTTT. It codes for CSARIPPSNEKLFF.

For the CDR3, the DNA is TGTGCCACCCATCGTGCGGGGGGCGCCTACGAGCAGTACTTC. Protein sequence: CATHRAGGAYEQYF. V is TRBV10-3 and J is TRBJ2-7; 8 nucleotides align to TRBD2. The length of the CDR3 is 14 residues. V lost 10 bases and J lost 2; bases outside the gene matches: 10. From germline, CDR1 is ENHRY and CDR2 SYGVKD.

The V gene is TRBV5-6, the J gene TRBJ2-2; no firm D call. The length of the CDR3 is 12 residues. Trimming shortened V by 1 base and J by 9 bases, and 7 bases separated the two germline ends. Germline values: CDR1 SGHDT, CDR2 YYEEEE. The CDR3 DNA follows: TGTGCCAGCAGCTTGAACCTCCGGGAGCTGTTTTTT. This encodes CASSLNLRELFF.

The sample holds a few counts of this clonotype. This chain links TRBV12-3 or TRBV12-4 with TRBJ1-5, with no clear D. V lost 0 bases and J 7 bases, leaving 10 bases between the germline ends. CDR3 length: 14 amino acids. The CDR3 DNA follows: TGTGCCAGCAGTTTAGCGCAGGTCGGGCAGCCCCAGCATTTT. Amino acids: CASSLAQVGQPQHF.

This clonotype was detected only a few times. The CDR3 reads CASSPSRGSQPQHF. CDR3 nucleotide sequence: TGTGCCAGCTCACCATCGAGGGGGAGTCAGCCCCAGCATTTT. The chain links TRBV18 to TRBJ1-5; D might be TRBD1 (6 bases). The CDR3 is 14 residues long. The V gene lost 2 bases and the J gene lost 6 bases, with 11 bases spanning the gap. Germline assignment: CDR1 KGHSH and CDR2 LQKENI.

V gene TRBV7-7 combines with J gene TRBJ2-5, with 11 nucleotides matching TRBD2. The V segment lost 5 bases and the J segment 4 bases; nucleotides outside the gene matches: 9. CDR3 length: 16 residues. CDR1 and CDR2 from the germline V gene are SSHAT and FNYEAQ (reference sequence). The CDR3 region has the DNA TGTGCCAGCAGCCAACTGGGACTAGCGGAGGGAGAGACCCAGTACTTC. Its protein product is CASSQLGLAEGETQYF.

This rearrangement joins TRBV4-3 to TRBJ2-4; 8 nucleotides align to TRBD1. V trimming: 3 bases; J trimming: 4 bases; junction bases outside the gene matches: 5. Germline lookup yields CDR1 LGHNA and CDR2 YSLEER. The CDR3 is made up of 15 amino acids. The CDR3 spells CASSQQGAGKNIQYF. For the CDR3, the DNA is TGCGCCAGCAGCCAGCAGGGGGCGGGTAAAAACATTCAGTACTTC.

The count of this clonotype is one. This chain connects TRBV6-6 to TRBJ2-3; D gene uncertain. Germline V CDR1 and CDR2: MNHNY, SVGAGI (reference sequence). V lost 7 bases and J lost 1, with 15 bases in between. There are 15 residues in the CDR3. The CDR3 DNA follows: TGTGCCAGCATAAAGGGCCCTATGGGCACAGATACGCAGTATTTT. It translates to CASIKGPMGTDTQYF.